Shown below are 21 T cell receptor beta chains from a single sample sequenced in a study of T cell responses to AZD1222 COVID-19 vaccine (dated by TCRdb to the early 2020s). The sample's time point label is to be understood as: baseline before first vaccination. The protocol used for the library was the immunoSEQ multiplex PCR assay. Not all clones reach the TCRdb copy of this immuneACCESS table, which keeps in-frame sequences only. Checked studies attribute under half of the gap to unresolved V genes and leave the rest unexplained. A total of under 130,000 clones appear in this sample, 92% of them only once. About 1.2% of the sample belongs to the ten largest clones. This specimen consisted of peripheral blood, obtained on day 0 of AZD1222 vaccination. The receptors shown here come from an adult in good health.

CDR3 nucleotide sequence: TGTGCCACCAGTGATTTAGCCGCGGGGGCCTACAATGAGCAGTTCTTC. Translated, it gives CATSDLAAGAYNEQFF. The chain employs TRBV24-1 and TRBJ2-1; 7 nucleotides match TRBD2. Germline trimming cut 1 base from V and 2 bases from J; bases unmatched to any gene: 4. Germline V gene lookup returns CDR1 KGHDR and CDR2 SFDVKD. The CDR3 extends over 16 amino acids.

The chain's CDR3 is CASYLGQGVHEQYF. CDR3 nucleotides: TGTGCCAGTTACTTGGGACAGGGGGTCCACGAGCAGTACTTC. The chain recombines TRBV28 with TRBJ2-7; 11 nucleotides line up with TRBD1. Per the germline V gene, CDR1 is MDHEN and CDR2 is SYDVKM. The CDR3 totals 14 residues. V trimming: 9 bases; J trimming: 5 bases; junction bases outside the gene matches: 9.

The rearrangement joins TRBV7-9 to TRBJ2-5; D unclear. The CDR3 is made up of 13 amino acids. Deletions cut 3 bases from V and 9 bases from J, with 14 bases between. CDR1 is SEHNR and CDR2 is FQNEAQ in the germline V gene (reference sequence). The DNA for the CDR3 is TGTGCCAGCAGCTTTGTCCAAGAGATGGCCCAGTACTTC. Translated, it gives CASSFVQEMAQYF.

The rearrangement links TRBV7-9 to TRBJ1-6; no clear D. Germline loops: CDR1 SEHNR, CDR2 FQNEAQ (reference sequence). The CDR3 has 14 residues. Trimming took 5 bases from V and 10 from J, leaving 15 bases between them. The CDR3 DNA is TGTGCCAGCAGCCCCCTGGTTGAGGCCTCACCCCTCCACTTT. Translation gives CASSPLVEASPLHF. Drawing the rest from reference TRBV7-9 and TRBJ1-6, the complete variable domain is DTGVSQNPRHKITKRGQNVTFRCDPISEHNRLYWYRQTLGQGPEFLTYFQNEAQLEKSRLLSDRFSAERPKGSFSTLEIQRTEQGDSAMYLCASSPLVEASPLHFGNGTRLTVT.

CDR3 region: CSARWGYGYTF. The CDR3, as DNA: TGCAGTGCTAGATGGGGGTATGGCTACACCTTC. The chain recombines TRBV20-1 with TRBJ1-2; D is perhaps TRBD1 (5 bases). Germline loops: CDR1 DFQATT, CDR2 SNEGSKA (reference sequence). The CDR3 is 11 amino acids. Trimming cost V 2 bases and J 5 bases, with 6 bases left between them.

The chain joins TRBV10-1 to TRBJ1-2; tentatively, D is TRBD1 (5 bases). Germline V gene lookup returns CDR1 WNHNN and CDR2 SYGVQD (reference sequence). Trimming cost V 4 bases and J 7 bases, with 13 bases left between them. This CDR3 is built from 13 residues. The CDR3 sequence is CASSGSKGLGYTF. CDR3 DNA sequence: TGCGCCAGCAGTGGCTCGAAGGGGCTTGGCTACACCTTC.

The CDR3 spells CSASRAGELFF. DNA for the CDR3: TGCAGTGCCAGCCGGGCCGGGGAGCTGTTTTTT. V and J are TRBV20-1 and TRBJ2-2; D uncertain. Germline loops: CDR1 DFQATT, CDR2 SNEGSKA (reference sequence). The V end was cut by 6 bases, the J end by 6 bases, with 8 bases between. This CDR3 region has 11 residues.

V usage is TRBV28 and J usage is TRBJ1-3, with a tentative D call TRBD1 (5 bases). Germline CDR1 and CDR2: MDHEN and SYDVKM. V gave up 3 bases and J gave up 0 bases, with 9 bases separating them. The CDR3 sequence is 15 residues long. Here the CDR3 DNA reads TGTGCCAGCAGTTTCGCCGGACACTCTGGAAACACCATATATTTT. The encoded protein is CASSFAGHSGNTIYF. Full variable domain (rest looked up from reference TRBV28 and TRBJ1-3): DVKVTQSSRYLVKRTGEKVFLECVQDMDHENMFWYRQDPGLGLRLIYFSYDVKMKEKGDIPEGYSVSREKKERFSLILESASTNQTSMYLCASSFAGHSGNTIYFGEGSWLTVV.

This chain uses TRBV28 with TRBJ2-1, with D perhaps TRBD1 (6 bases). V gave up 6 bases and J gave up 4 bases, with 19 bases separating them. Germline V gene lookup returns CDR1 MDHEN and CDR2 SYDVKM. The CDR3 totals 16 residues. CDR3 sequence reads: CASRGVGGAVYNEQFF. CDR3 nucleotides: TGTGCCAGCAGAGGAGTAGGGGGAGCGGTATACAATGAGCAGTTCTTC.

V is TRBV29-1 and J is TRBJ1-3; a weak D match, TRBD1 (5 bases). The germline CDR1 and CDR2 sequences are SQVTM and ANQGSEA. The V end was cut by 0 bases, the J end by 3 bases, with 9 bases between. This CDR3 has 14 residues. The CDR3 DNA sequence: TGCAGCGTTGAAGATGGGGGAAATGGAAACACCATATATTTT. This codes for CSVEDGGNGNTIYF. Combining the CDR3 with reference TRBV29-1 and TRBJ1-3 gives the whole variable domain SAVISQKPSRDICQRGTSLTIQCQVDSQVTMMFWYRQQPGQSLTLIATANQGSEATYESGFVIDKFPISRPNLTFSTLTVSNMSPEDSSIYLCSVEDGGNGNTIYFGEGSWLTVV.

Here the CDR3 reads CASSLDGLAGSSTDTQYF. In DNA form, the CDR3 reads TGTGCCAGCAGCTTAGATGGGTTAGCGGGGTCCAGCACAGATACGCAGTATTTT. The rearrangement joins TRBV7-9 to TRBJ2-3; the match to TRBD2 covers 8 bases. The CDR3 extends over 18 amino acids. V shed 1 base and J 0 bases; nucleotides not matched to a gene: 9. Germline V CDR1 and CDR2: SEHNR, FQNEAQ (reference sequence).

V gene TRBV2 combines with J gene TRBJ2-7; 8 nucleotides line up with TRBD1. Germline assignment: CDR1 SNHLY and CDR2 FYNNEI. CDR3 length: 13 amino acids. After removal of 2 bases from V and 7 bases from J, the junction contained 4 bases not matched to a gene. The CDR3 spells CASSEQGAREQYF. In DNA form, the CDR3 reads TGTGCCAGCAGTGAACAGGGGGCGCGGGAGCAGTACTTC.

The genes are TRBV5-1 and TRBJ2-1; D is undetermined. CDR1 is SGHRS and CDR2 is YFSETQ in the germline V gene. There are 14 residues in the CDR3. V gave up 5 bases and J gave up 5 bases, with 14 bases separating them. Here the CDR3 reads CASRPTDGNNEQFF. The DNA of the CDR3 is TGCGCCAGCAGACCAACCGACGGAAACAATGAGCAGTTCTTC.

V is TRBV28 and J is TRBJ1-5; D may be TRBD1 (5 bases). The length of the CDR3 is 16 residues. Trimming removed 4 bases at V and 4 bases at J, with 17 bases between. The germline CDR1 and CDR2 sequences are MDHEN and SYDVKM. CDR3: CASSWGQGLGNQPQHF. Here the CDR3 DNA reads TGTGCCAGCAGTTGGGGTCAGGGCTTAGGAAATCAGCCCCAGCATTTT.

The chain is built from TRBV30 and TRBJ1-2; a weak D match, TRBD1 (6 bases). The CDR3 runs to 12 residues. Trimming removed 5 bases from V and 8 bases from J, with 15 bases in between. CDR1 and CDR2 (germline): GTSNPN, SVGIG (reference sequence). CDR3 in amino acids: CAWSPGEGGYTF. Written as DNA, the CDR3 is TGTGCCTGGTCTCCAGGGGAGGGAGGCTACACCTTC.

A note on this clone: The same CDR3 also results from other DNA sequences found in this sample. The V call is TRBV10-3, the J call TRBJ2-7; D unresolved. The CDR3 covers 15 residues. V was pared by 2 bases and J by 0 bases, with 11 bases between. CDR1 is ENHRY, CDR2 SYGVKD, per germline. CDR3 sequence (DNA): TGTGCCATCAGTGAGGTTAGAGAATCCTCCTACGAGCAGTACTTC. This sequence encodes CAISEVRESSYEQYF.

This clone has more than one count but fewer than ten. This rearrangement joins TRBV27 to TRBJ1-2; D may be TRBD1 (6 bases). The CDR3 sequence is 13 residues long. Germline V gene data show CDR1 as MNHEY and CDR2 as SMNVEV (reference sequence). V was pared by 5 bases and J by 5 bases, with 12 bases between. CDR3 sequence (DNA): TGTGCCAGCAGTACTATACAGGGATATGGCTACACCTTC. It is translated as CASSTIQGYGYTF.

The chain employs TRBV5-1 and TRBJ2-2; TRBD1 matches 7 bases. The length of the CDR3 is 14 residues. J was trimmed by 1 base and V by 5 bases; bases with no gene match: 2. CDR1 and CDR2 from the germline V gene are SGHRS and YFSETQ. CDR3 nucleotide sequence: TGCGCCAGCAGATGGACAGGGAACACCGGGGAGCTGTTTTTT. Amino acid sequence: CASRWTGNTGELFF.

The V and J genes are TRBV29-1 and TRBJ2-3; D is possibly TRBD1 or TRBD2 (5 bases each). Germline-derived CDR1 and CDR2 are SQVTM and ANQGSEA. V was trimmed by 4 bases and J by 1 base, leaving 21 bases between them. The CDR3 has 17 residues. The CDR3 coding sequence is TGCAGCGTTGGCGCCGGGGTTAGGGGCTGGGGCACAGATACGCAGTATTTT. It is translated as CSVGAGVRGWGTDTQYF.

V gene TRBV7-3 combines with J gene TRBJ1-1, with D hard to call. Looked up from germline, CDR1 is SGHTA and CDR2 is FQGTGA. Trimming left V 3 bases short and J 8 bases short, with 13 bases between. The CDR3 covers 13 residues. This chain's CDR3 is CASSLKDGLEAFF. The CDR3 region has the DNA TGTGCCAGCAGCTTGAAGGACGGCTTGGAAGCTTTCTTT.

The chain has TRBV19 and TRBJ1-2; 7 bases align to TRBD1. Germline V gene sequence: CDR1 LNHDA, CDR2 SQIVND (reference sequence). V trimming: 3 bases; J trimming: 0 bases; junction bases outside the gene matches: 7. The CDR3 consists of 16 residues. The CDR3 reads CASSIPGQPPNYGYTF. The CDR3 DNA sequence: TGTGCCAGTAGTATCCCGGGACAGCCCCCTAACTATGGCTACACCTTC. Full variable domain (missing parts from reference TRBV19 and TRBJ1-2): DGGITQSPKYLFRKEGQNVTLSCEQNLNHDAMYWYRQDPGQGLRLIYYSQIVNDFQKGDIAEGYSVSREKKESFPLTVTSAQKNPTAFYLCASSIPGQPPNYGYTFGSGTRLTVV.